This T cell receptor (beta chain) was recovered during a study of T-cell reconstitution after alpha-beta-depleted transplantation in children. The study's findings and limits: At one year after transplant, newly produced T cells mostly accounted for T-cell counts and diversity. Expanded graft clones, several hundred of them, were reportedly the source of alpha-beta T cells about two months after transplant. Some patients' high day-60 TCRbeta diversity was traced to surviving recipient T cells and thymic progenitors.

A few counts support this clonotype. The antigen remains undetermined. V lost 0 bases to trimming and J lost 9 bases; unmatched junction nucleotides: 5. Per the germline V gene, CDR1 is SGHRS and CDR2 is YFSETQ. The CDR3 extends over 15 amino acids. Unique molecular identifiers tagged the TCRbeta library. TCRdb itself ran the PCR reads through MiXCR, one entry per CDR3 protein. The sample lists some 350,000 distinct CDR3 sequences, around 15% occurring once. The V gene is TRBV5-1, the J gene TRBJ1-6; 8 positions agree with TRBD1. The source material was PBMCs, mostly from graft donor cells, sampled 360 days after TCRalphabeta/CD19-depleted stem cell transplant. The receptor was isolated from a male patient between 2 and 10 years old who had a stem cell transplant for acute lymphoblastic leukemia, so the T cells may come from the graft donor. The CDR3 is CASSLGDTGGSPLHF. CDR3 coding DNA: TGCGCCAGCAGCTTGGGAGACACAGGGGGTTCACCCCTCCACTTT.